A single sample is the source of the 30 T cell receptor beta chains below, sequenced in a study of T cells in Graves' hyperthyroidism and ophthalmopathy. Amplification yielded TCR beta CDR3 regions, with RNA transcripts as the source. The primer set for the first-round RT-PCR of the TCR CDR3 was HTBI. MiXCR was run by TCRdb on the multiplex PCR reads, yielding one entry per CDR3 protein. The sample yields some 210,000 distinct CDR3 sequences, 17% seen once. Sample: blood. The receptors were gathered from a man aged 45 to 65 with Graves' hyperthyroidism.

This clonotype was counted at least ten times. V and J are TRBV11-1 and TRBJ1-1; 9 positions agree with TRBD1. V dropped 3 bases and J dropped 4; count of bases not matched to a gene: 3. This CDR3 contains 14 residues. Germline V lookup: CDR1 SGHAT, CDR2 FQDESV (reference sequence). The CDR3 DNA reads TGTGCCAGCAGCTTTGCGGGACAGGGCACTGAAGCTTTCTTT. This codes for CASSFAGQGTEAFF.

The chain carries TRBV20-1 and TRBJ2-5, with 8 positions matching TRBD1. The germline CDR1 and CDR2 sequences are DFQATT and SNEGSKA (reference sequence). With V trimmed by 3 bases and J by 5 bases, 5 bases remained unmatched. The CDR3 consists of 13 residues. In nucleotides, the CDR3 is TGCAGTGCTAGCAGGGGGCCTGCCGAGACCCAGTACTTC. Its translation: CSASRGPAETQYF.

This clonotype came up many times. A single base separates this from a much larger clone, so it may be a read error. CDR3 DNA: TGTGTCAGCAGCTCAGGGGACTCTGAAGCTTTCTTT. The encoded protein is CVSSSGDSEAFF. The V and J genes are TRBV3-1 and TRBJ1-1; the D gene is possibly TRBD1 (6 bases). Germline CDR1 LGHDT, CDR2 YNNKEL (reference sequence). CDR3 length: 12 amino acids.

This sequence joins TRBV2 and TRBJ1-6; D is possibly TRBD1 (5 bases). The CDR3 is 14 residues long. Germline V gives CDR1 SNHLY, CDR2 FYNNEI. V was trimmed by 4 bases and J by 6 bases, leaving 10 bases between them. The CDR3 sequence: CASSAGDSNSPLHF. The CDR3 DNA is TGTGCCAGCAGTGCGGGGGATAGTAATTCACCCCTCCACTTT.

The sample holds many counts of this clonotype. J is TRBJ1-6 and V is TRBV13, with D unresolved. V was shortened by 4 bases and J by 4 bases, with 17 bases between the two germline ends. CDR1 PRHDT and CDR2 FYEKMQ come from the germline V gene (reference sequence). This CDR3 is built from 17 residues. The CDR3 sequence: CASSYTHSMDYNSPLHF. The CDR3 DNA is TGTGCCAGCAGCTATACCCACTCCATGGATTATAATTCACCCCTCCACTTT.

This clonotype was seen a few times. The rearrangement joins TRBV4-3 to TRBJ1-1, with unresolved D. CDR3 length equals 16 residues. Trimming shortened V by 1 base and J by 3 bases, and 15 bases separated the two germline ends. The V gene's germline CDR1 is LGHNA and CDR2 YSLEER. The CDR3 DNA reads TGCGCCAGCAGCCAAGGGGCTGGGGTGTTGGACACTGAAGCTTTCTTT. The encoded protein is CASSQGAGVLDTEAFF.

Ten or more counts support this clonotype. The V and J genes are TRBV12-3 or TRBV12-4 and TRBJ2-1; the match to TRBD2 covers 7 bases. V was pared by 6 bases and J by 6 bases, with 5 bases of the junction left unmatched. The CDR3 contains 13 residues. This CDR3 reads CASSVTSLNEQFF. In DNA form, the CDR3 reads TGTGCCAGCAGCGTGACTAGCCTCAATGAGCAGTTCTTC.

This clonotype was counted at least ten times. The V gene is TRBV3-1, the J gene TRBJ1-2; D is perhaps TRBD1 (6 bases). This CDR3 comprises 11 residues. CDR1 is LGHDT, CDR2 YNNKEL, per germline (reference sequence). V shed 3 bases and J shed 14 bases, with 13 bases lying between them. The CDR3, as DNA: TGTGCCAGCAGCCACGGGGGCGCGTTAACCTTC. Its protein is CASSHGGALTF.

This clonotype came up many times. The chain links TRBV2 to TRBJ1-5, with a possible D match to TRBD1 (5 bases). V lost 4 bases to trimming and J lost 4 bases, with 14 bases between them. Germline V lookup: CDR1 SNHLY, CDR2 FYNNEI. This CDR3 spans 15 amino acids. The CDR3 here is CASSVMGQPNQPQHF. The CDR3 DNA sequence: TGTGCCAGCAGTGTTATGGGGCAGCCAAATCAGCCCCAGCATTTT. The entire variable domain, with the rest obtained from reference TRBV2 and TRBJ1-5, is as follows: EPEVTQTPSHQVTQMGQEVILRCVPISNHLYFYWYRQILGQKVEFLVSFYNNEISEKSEIFDDQFSVERPDGSNFTLKIRSTKLEDSAMYFCASSVMGQPNQPQHFGDGTRLSIL.

The table lists this clonotype with many counts. V gene TRBV6-2 or TRBV6-3 combines with J gene TRBJ1-2; D remains unclear. Germline V lookup: CDR1 MNHEY, CDR2 SVGEGT. Trimming cost V 5 bases and J 6 bases, with 13 bases left between them. This CDR3 spans 13 amino acids. CDR3 sequence: CASSNKESDGYTF. DNA for the CDR3: TGTGCCAGCAGTAACAAAGAGTCAGATGGCTACACCTTC.

This clonotype was counted ten times or more. The gene calls are TRBV12-3 or TRBV12-4 and TRBJ1-1; D not certain. The CDR3 covers 14 residues. V shed 1 base and J shed 1 base, with 7 bases lying between them. DNA for the CDR3: TGTGCCAGCAGTTTAGGTCGGAGGAACACTGAAGCTTTCTTT. This codes for CASSLGRRNTEAFF.

This sequence joins TRBV7-9 and TRBJ2-2, with 11 nucleotides matching TRBD1. Germline-derived CDR1 and CDR2 are SEHNR and FQNEAQ (reference sequence). The length of the CDR3 is 14 residues. After removal of 5 bases from V and 7 bases from J, the junction contained 3 bases not matched to a gene. CDR3 coding DNA: TGTGCCAGCAGCACCGGGACAGGGGGCGGGGAGCTGTTTTTT. Amino acid sequence: CASSTGTGGGELFF.

DNA for the CDR3: TGCAGTGCTAGAGGACAGGAATCCTACAATGAGCAGTTCTTC. This gives the protein CSARGQESYNEQFF. This chain joins TRBV20-1 and TRBJ2-1; possibly TRBD1 for D (6 bases). The CDR3 consists of 14 residues. Germline lookup yields CDR1 DFQATT and CDR2 SNEGSKA (reference sequence). Trimming removed 1 base from V and 1 base from J, with 8 bases in between.

V usage is TRBV9 and J usage is TRBJ2-1; the D gene is possibly TRBD2 (6 bases). Germline CDR1 is SGDLS and CDR2 is YYNGEE. The CDR3 totals 15 residues. V was shortened by 1 base and J by 0 bases, with 8 bases between the two germline ends. DNA for the CDR3: TGTGCCAGCAGCGTACTAGCGTACTCCTACAATGAGCAGTTCTTC. Translating it yields CASSVLAYSYNEQFF.

This clonotype was counted many times. The V gene is TRBV6-1, the J gene TRBJ1-2; 10 bases agree with TRBD1. Germline V lookup: CDR1 MNHNS, CDR2 SASEGT. There are 17 residues in the CDR3. The V gene end was trimmed by 6 bases and the J gene end by 7 bases; junction bases not matched to a gene: 17. CDR3 bases: TGTGCCAGCAGAGTTAAGAAGCGGGACAGGGGTATCGGTGGCTACACCTTC. Amino acids: CASRVKKRDRGIGGYTF.

V usage is TRBV2 and J usage is TRBJ2-7; 8 nucleotides align to TRBD1. Losses at the gene ends were 4 bases for V and 3 bases for J; bases not matched to a gene: 5. Germline V CDR1 and CDR2: SNHLY, FYNNEI. This CDR3 has 14 residues. DNA of the CDR3: TGTGCCAGCAGTGGGACAGGGAATAGCTACGAGCAGTACTTC. This encodes CASSGTGNSYEQYF. Together with reference TRBV2 and TRBJ2-7, the CDR3 gives the full variable domain: EPEVTQTPSHQVTQMGQEVILRCVPISNHLYFYWYRQILGQKVEFLVSFYNNEISEKSEIFDDQFSVERPDGSNFTLKIRSTKLEDSAMYFCASSGTGNSYEQYFGPGTRLTVT.

The count of this clonotype is one. V and J are TRBV5-6 and TRBJ2-7; a possible D gene is TRBD2 (6 bases). CDR1 and CDR2 (germline): SGHDT, YYEEEE. V dropped 2 bases and J dropped 0 bases, with 12 bases sitting between them. The CDR3 is 15 amino acids. CDR3 region: CASSFGGISSYEQYF. CDR3 coding DNA: TGTGCCAGCAGCTTCGGCGGGATAAGCTCCTACGAGCAGTACTTC.

This chain joins TRBV19 and TRBJ1-1; D is possibly TRBD1 (5 bases). V was cut by 7 bases and J by 5 bases, with 17 bases left in between. CDR3 length: 14 residues. Germline CDR1 LNHDA, CDR2 SQIVND (reference sequence). CDR3 nucleotides: TGTGCCAGTACCAACGAGGGGAGGCTTACTGAAGCTTTCTTT. It yields the protein CASTNEGRLTEAFF.

This clonotype was detected many times. The chain couples TRBV20-1 to TRBJ1-1, with a weak D call TRBD1 (5 bases). CDR1 DFQATT and CDR2 SNEGSKA come from the germline V gene (reference sequence). The CDR3 has 12 residues. The ends were cut back, 1 base at V and 5 bases at J, with 8 bases in the middle. This CDR3 is CSARGGGTEAFF. The CDR3 DNA reads TGCAGTGCTAGAGGCGGGGGGACTGAAGCTTTCTTT.

This clonotype was picked up many times. This chain joins TRBV4-1 and TRBJ2-3; D gene unclear. V was pared by 0 bases and J by 6 bases, with 13 bases between. CDR1 and CDR2 from the germline V gene are MGHRA and YSYEKL. CDR3 size: 15 residues. Here the CDR3 DNA reads TGCGCCAGCAGCCAAGATCGGGTAGGCGGTGATACGCAGTATTTT. Its protein is CASSQDRVGGDTQYF.

This clonotype was observed at least ten times. The rearrangement links TRBV12-3 or TRBV12-4 to TRBJ1-1; unclear D gene. V dropped 1 base and J dropped 0 bases, with 9 bases sitting between them. The CDR3 spans 15 residues. The CDR3 nucleotides read TGTGCCAGCAGTTTAGTAACAGACATGAACACTGAAGCTTTCTTT. It yields the protein CASSLVTDMNTEAFF.

This sequence joins TRBV7-9 and TRBJ1-2; 7 bases line up with TRBD1. J was trimmed by 8 bases and V by 4 bases; bases with no gene match: 19. The CDR3 consists of 17 residues. The V gene's germline CDR1 is SEHNR and CDR2 FQNEAQ (reference sequence). The CDR3 DNA sequence: TGTGCCAGCAGCTATCTTCGCCGAGAACAGGGGAGAGGGGGCTACACCTTC. Its protein is CASSYLRREQGRGGYTF.

This clonotype was observed at least ten times. This sequence joins TRBV6-1 and TRBJ1-5; D is undetermined. The CDR3 is 16 amino acids. V was shortened by 7 bases and J by 2 bases, with 18 bases between the two germline ends. Germline V CDR1 and CDR2: MNHNS, SASEGT. The CDR3 sequence is CASKVEFGRGNQPQHF. The CDR3 region has the DNA TGTGCCAGCAAAGTTGAGTTCGGAAGAGGCAATCAGCCCCAGCATTTT.

This clonotype was seen a few times. The chain combines TRBV20-1 with TRBJ2-1, with a weak D call TRBD2 (6 bases). Germline V gene lookup returns CDR1 DFQATT and CDR2 SNEGSKA (reference sequence). V lost 5 bases to trimming and J lost 4 bases, with 18 bases between them. CDR3 length: 15 residues. The CDR3 sequence is CSAPSGGGVYNEQFF. The CDR3 nucleotides read TGCAGTGCTCCCTCGGGCGGAGGGGTTTACAATGAGCAGTTCTTC.

The rearrangement uses TRBV7-9 and TRBJ2-7; 12 bases fit TRBD2. CDR1 and CDR2 from the germline V gene are SEHNR and FQNEAQ (reference sequence). J lost 7 bases, V lost 5 bases, and 6 bases had no gene match. The CDR3 totals 14 residues. CDR3 amino acids: CASSPPSGRGEQYF. The CDR3 DNA reads TGTGCCAGCAGCCCACCTAGCGGGAGGGGGGAGCAGTACTTC. The full variable domain, rest sourced from reference TRBV7-9 and TRBJ2-7, is DTGVSQNPRHKITKRGQNVTFRCDPISEHNRLYWYRQTLGQGPEFLTYFQNEAQLEKSRLLSDRFSAERPKGSFSTLEIQRTEQGDSAMYLCASSPPSGRGEQYFGPGTRLTVT.

The rearrangement uses TRBV7-9 and TRBJ1-2, with 8 bases that match TRBD1. Per the germline V gene, CDR1 is SEHNR and CDR2 is FQNEAQ (reference sequence). The CDR3 length is 15 residues. The V segment lost 6 bases and the J segment 6 bases; nucleotides outside the gene matches: 12. The DNA of the CDR3 is TGTGCCAGCAGTGAAGCCTTTGACAGGGGAAATGGCTACACCTTC. It encodes CASSEAFDRGNGYTF. Based on the CDR3 plus reference TRBV7-9 and TRBJ1-2, the full variable domain is DTGVSQNPRHKITKRGQNVTFRCDPISEHNRLYWYRQTLGQGPEFLTYFQNEAQLEKSRLLSDRFSAERPKGSFSTLEIQRTEQGDSAMYLCASSEAFDRGNGYTFGSGTRLTVV.

The chain links TRBV20-1 to TRBJ1-1; D not resolved. V lost 6 bases and J 4 bases, leaving 15 bases between the germline ends. Per germline, CDR1 DFQATT and CDR2 SNEGSKA (reference sequence). The CDR3 totals 13 residues. The CDR3 nucleotides are TGCAGTGCCGGGAACAGCCTGAGCACTGAAGCTTTCTTT. This codes for CSAGNSLSTEAFF.

This clonotype was counted ten times or more. V usage is TRBV6-5 and J usage is TRBJ2-1, with TRBD2 identical over 8 bases. V trimming: 2 bases; J trimming: 4 bases; junction bases outside the gene matches: 4. The CDR3 has 15 residues. The germline CDR1 and CDR2 sequences are MNHEY and SVGAGI. The CDR3: CASSYGLAGYNEQFF. CDR3 coding DNA: TGTGCCAGCAGTTACGGGCTAGCGGGTTACAATGAGCAGTTCTTC.

In this sample, this clonotype turned up a few times. The chain uses TRBV7-2 and TRBJ1-3; possible D gene TRBD1, 5 bases. The CDR3 spans 16 residues. CDR1 SGHTA and CDR2 FQGNSA come from the germline V gene. The V end was cut by 2 bases, the J end by 0 bases, with 11 bases between. CDR3 amino acids: CASSLWGRDSGNTIYF. The CDR3 DNA reads as TGTGCCAGCAGCTTATGGGGACGGGACTCTGGAAACACCATATATTTT.

This chain joins TRBV24-1 and TRBJ1-1; a possible D gene is TRBD1 (5 bases). This CDR3 has 15 residues. Germline CDR1 KGHDR, CDR2 SFDVKD. The V and J ends lost 11 bases and 3 bases respectively, with 21 bases between them. CDR3 in DNA: TGTGCCAATTCAGAACGGGCAGGGAGGGACACTGAAGCTTTCTTT. Encoded protein: CANSERAGRDTEAFF.